The 4 T cell receptor beta chains given below trace back to one sample, sequenced in a study of shared clonotypes between healthy human individuals. Clones were read by immunoSEQ multiplex PCR, and TCRdb kept only the in-frame ones, dropping some. The table includes approximately 2.5 million clones, roughly 93% detected once. Sequencing input: naive CD4+ T cells from PBMCs. Regarding subset: CD45RA+ positively selected. The receptors originated from a man aged 18-30 years in good health. Some clones in this sample may be carry-over from other donors' samples.

J is TRBJ1-1 and V is TRBV18; D is undetermined. CDR1 and CDR2 from the germline V gene are KGHSH and LQKENI. Trimming took off 3 bases at V and 1 base at J, with 12 bases between the two ends. This CDR3 contains 15 residues. CDR3 region: CASSPPSPRNTEAFF. The CDR3 DNA is TGTGCCAGCTCACCCCCGTCGCCGAGGAACACTGAAGCTTTCTTT.

J is TRBJ1-1 and V is TRBV15; TRBD1 agrees at 7 bases. The V segment lost 4 bases and the J segment 0 bases; nucleotides outside the gene matches: 8. CDR1 is LNHNV, CDR2 YYDKDF, per germline (reference sequence). CDR3 length equals 16 residues. In nucleotides, the CDR3 is TGTGCCACCAGCACCGGGGGACAGCCGATGAACACTGAAGCTTTCTTT. As protein: CATSTGGQPMNTEAFF.

The chain employs TRBV28 and TRBJ1-2; unclear D gene. The length of the CDR3 is 12 residues. Germline V gives CDR1 MDHEN, CDR2 SYDVKM. The germline V and J ends were trimmed by 4 bases and 1 base, with 4 bases remaining between them. The CDR3 sequence is CASSSINYGYTF. CDR3 DNA: TGTGCCAGCAGTTCGATTAACTATGGCTACACCTTC.

This clone came up once. In the same sample, other DNA sequences code for this CDR3. V usage is TRBV28 and J usage is TRBJ1-3; possibly TRBD1 for D (5 bases). Trimming stripped 4 bases from V and 0 bases from J, with 10 bases between. This CDR3 comprises 15 residues. Germline V gene lookup returns CDR1 MDHEN and CDR2 SYDVKM. The CDR3 DNA sequence: TGTGCCAGCAGTTACCCGGGGGGCTCTGGAAACACCATATATTTT. Protein: CASSYPGGSGNTIYF. Full variable domain (remainder filled in from reference TRBV28 and TRBJ1-3): DVKVTQSSRYLVKRTGEKVFLECVQDMDHENMFWYRQDPGLGLRLIYFSYDVKMKEKGDIPEGYSVSREKKERFSLILESASTNQTSMYLCASSYPGGSGNTIYFGEGSWLTVV.